This T cell receptor (beta chain) emerged from a study of monozygotic twins with inflammatory bowel disease (dated by TCRdb to about 2019). General notes on the study: The full study comprised 30 or so monozygotic twin pairs: nine German pairs (four IBD-concordant, five IBD-discordant) and 19 IBD-discordant Danish pairs. The search for disease-associated traits relied mainly on comparing, within discordant pairs, IBD patients with their genetically identical healthy co-twins. Each individual had, on average, about 151 000 unique TCRalpha sequences and 181 000 unique TCRbeta sequences available for analysis. Findings and caveats that apply to the study as a whole: TCRbeta repertoire diversity, by inverse Simpson index, was decreased in IBD patients compared with their healthy co-twins. Compared with healthy twins, IBD patients had fewer clonotypes in common with other individuals, a difference most pronounced in patients showing signs of disease activity. Because patients received different immunosuppressive treatments, the repertoires may have picked up extra background noise and variability between individuals. No single strong signal or clonotype linked to IBD turned up in the results, so the idea that one exists was not supported. Distinction between different T cell subtypes could not be achieved in the analysis. Repertoire similarity did not differ between concordant and discordant twins, possibly due to limited statistical power.

The germline V gene encodes CDR1 LNHDA and CDR2 SQIVND (reference sequence). Measured from the cysteine to the phenylalanine, the CDR3 is 14 residues long. The record lacks a DNA sequence. From each donor, an approximately 2.5 ml peripheral blood sample was drawn into PAXgene tubes and stored at -80 degrees C. Without any T cell sorting, total RNA was extracted from whole blood using the PAXgene blood miRNA kit on an automated QIAcube. Peripheral blood from monozygotic twin pairs concordant or discordant for inflammatory bowel disease was subjected to deep TCRalpha and TCRbeta repertoire profiling with unique molecular barcoding. For every twin pair, smoking habits were documented, and each individual was categorised as a current, former or never smoker. As to this clonotype: Its binding antigen is unknown.

The library relied on 5' RACE. For each TCR library, around 4,000 ng of total RNA was used. For each sample, cDNA synthesis was carried out in eight separate reactions using SMARTScribe reverse transcriptase. Unique molecular identifiers containing a 6-nucleotide sample barcode were introduced through template switching during cDNA synthesis. TCRalpha and TCRbeta cDNA was amplified in two nested PCRs of around 15 and 9 cycles, and bead purification was carried out after each PCR. Before amplification, cDNA was treated with uracil DNA-glycosylase and purified using the QIAquick PCR purification kit. The second PCR added Illumina TruSeq-compatible adapters along with sample-specific barcodes. Library quality and concentration were assessed using TapeStation and Qubit, and approximately 5 ng of each library was pooled. The pooled libraries were sequenced with 2 x 100 bp reads and custom sequencing primers on an Illumina HiSeq2500 single-index Rapid Run. The source study handled its data this way. PCR and sequencing errors were corrected by UMI-based consensus assembly using MiGEC version 1.2.6. MiXCR version 2.1.1 handled V(D)J alignment, clonotype assembly and CDR3 extraction. Normalisation of gene usage, clonotype sharing and MAIT/NKT TCR abundance was achieved by analysing the top 1000, 10 000 and 20 000 clonotypes per sample. After downsampling to 27 000 UMIs, diversity was calculated as the inverse Simpson index using the vegan R package. Paired Mann-Whitney U tests on discordant twin pairs were used, with Benjamini-Hochberg multiple-testing correction. After TCRdb reprocessed the reads, each CDR3 protein sequence was kept as one row, without DNA. The V and J calls come from TCRdb's annotation, not from the publication. The sample table includes nearly 450,000 distinct CDR3 sequences. Clones ranked in the top ten supply about 2.6% of the sample.

This clonotype was obtained from a human donor with ulcerative colitis or Crohn's disease, or a healthy co-twin of an affected twin (not recorded which). Sequencing input: blood. The chain links TRBV19 with TRBJ1-4; the TRBD1 assignment by TCRdb is unverifiable without DNA. CDR3 protein: CASTSVQGGEKLFF. Extended through the reference TRBV19 and TRBJ1-4 proteins, this CDR3 yields the full variable domain: DGGITQSPKYLFRKEGQNVTLSCEQNLNHDAMYWYRQDPGQGLRLIYYSQIVNDFQKGDIAEGYSVSREKKESFPLTVTSAQKNPTAFYLCASTSVQGGEKLFFGSGTQLSVL.